The 21 T cell receptor beta chains given below trace back to one sample, sequenced in a study of shared clonotypes between healthy human individuals. TCRdb keeps only in-frame clones here, not all; method: immunoSEQ multiplex PCR. In the table there are 2 million to 2.5 million clones, 90% to 95% of which are singletons. Sequenced: naive CD4+ T cells from PBMCs. Subset here: CD45RA+ positively selected. The source of these receptors is a young man in good health. Some clones in this sample may be carry-over from other donors' samples.

The J gene is TRBJ2-3, the V gene TRBV4-1; D is undetermined. Trimming removed 4 bases at V and 4 bases at J, with 21 bases between. Germline CDR1 reads MGHRA; CDR2 reads YSYEKL. The CDR3 covers 17 residues. The CDR3 spells CASSPLNLLPGPDTQYF. DNA for the CDR3: TGCGCCAGCAGCCCTCTAAACCTCCTACCAGGCCCAGATACGCAGTATTTT.

A remark on this clone: Additional DNA sequences in this sample encode the identical CDR3. This rearrangement joins TRBV18 to TRBJ2-7; TRBD2 matches at 14 bases. Trimming took 3 bases from V and 5 from J; bases not matched to a gene: 3. The length of the CDR3 is 15 residues. Germline CDR1 is KGHSH and CDR2 is LQKENI. CDR3 DNA: TGTGCCAGCTCACCGGGACTAGCGGGAGTGAACGAGCAGTACTTC. Protein sequence: CASSPGLAGVNEQYF.

The table lists this clone with a few counts. The gene calls are TRBV28 and TRBJ1-1; D gene ambiguous. V lost 6 bases and J lost 0, with 5 bases in between. The germline CDR1 and CDR2 sequences are MDHEN and SYDVKM. This CDR3 is built from 12 residues. DNA of the CDR3: TGTGCCAGCAGGAGGATGAACACTGAAGCTTTCTTT. It translates to CASRRMNTEAFF.

The rearrangement uses TRBV28 and TRBJ1-2; the D gene is possibly TRBD1 (5 bases). The CDR3 runs to 15 residues. Germline CDR1 is MDHEN and CDR2 is SYDVKM. V was pared by 1 base and J by 0 bases, with 9 bases between. CDR3 in amino acids: CASSLLWGSNYGYTF. DNA of the CDR3: TGTGCCAGCAGTTTATTGTGGGGGTCTAACTATGGCTACACCTTC.

Note on this clone: Germline is not matched at one junction end, which may reflect a read error. V and J are TRBV11-2 and TRBJ1-2; D is possibly TRBD1 (5 bases). The CDR3 loop spans 11 amino acids. CDR1 is SGHAT, CDR2 FQNNGV, per germline. CDR3 in DNA: TGTGCCAGCAGCTTTCAGGGCCCTACCCTCTTC. Translated: CASSFQGPTLF.

The rearrangement uses TRBV5-1 and TRBJ2-7; D is unclear. CDR1 is SGHRS, CDR2 YFSETQ, per germline. Trimming pared 4 bases from V and 3 bases from J, leaving 14 bases between. There are 14 residues in the CDR3. This CDR3 reads CASSLPLPGYEQYF. The CDR3 DNA is TGCGCCAGCAGCCTACCCCTCCCGGGCTACGAGCAGTACTTC.

The V call is TRBV30, the J call TRBJ1-3, with a tentative D call TRBD1 (6 bases). Looked up from germline, CDR1 is GTSNPN and CDR2 is SVGIG (reference sequence). V gave up 4 bases and J gave up 3 bases, with 13 bases separating them. The CDR3 runs to 14 residues. CDR3: CAWTPGALGNTIYF. The DNA of the CDR3 is TGTGCCTGGACCCCGGGGGCACTTGGAAACACCATATATTTT.

In its sample, this clone was seen a few times. In the same sample, other DNA sequences code for this CDR3. The CDR3 here is CASSRTGSNQPQHF. Written as DNA, the CDR3 is TGTGCCAGCAGCCGGACAGGGAGCAATCAGCCCCAGCATTTT. The rearrangement uses TRBV6-5 and TRBJ1-5; 8 bases map to TRBD1. Germline values: CDR1 MNHEY, CDR2 SVGAGI. J was trimmed by 1 base and V by 6 bases; bases with no gene match: 2. The CDR3 has 14 amino acids.

The chain joins TRBV7-9 to TRBJ2-7; D uncertain. Germline-derived CDR1 and CDR2 are SEHNR and FQNEAQ (reference sequence). The CDR3 has 15 residues. Deletions cut 4 bases from V and 2 bases from J, with 15 bases between. The CDR3 protein is CASSSLFAAAYEQYF. The DNA for the CDR3 is TGTGCCAGCAGCTCGCTGTTCGCGGCGGCCTACGAGCAGTACTTC.

This rearrangement joins TRBV9 to TRBJ2-2; D may be TRBD1 or TRBD2 (6 bases each). The V gene lost 0 bases and the J gene lost 5 bases, with 17 bases spanning the gap. The CDR3 is 17 residues long. The germline V gene has CDR1 SGDLS and CDR2 YYNGEE. The CDR3 region has the DNA TGTGCCAGCAGCGTAGTTTCGGGGGCAGGGTATACCGGGGAGCTGTTTTTT. This encodes CASSVVSGAGYTGELFF.

Only a few counts were recorded for this clone. The same CDR3 is also encoded by other DNA sequences in this sample. V usage is TRBV10-3 and J usage is TRBJ2-7; D is unclear. The CDR3 consists of 11 residues. The germline V and J ends were trimmed by 6 bases and 3 bases, with 6 bases remaining between them. CDR1 ENHRY and CDR2 SYGVKD come from the germline V gene. CDR3: CAIRGSYEQYF. As DNA, the CDR3 is TGTGCCATCAGGGGCAGCTACGAGCAGTACTTC.

The chain couples TRBV27 to TRBJ2-5; 7 bases are a match to TRBD2. Per germline, CDR1 MNHEY and CDR2 SMNVEV (reference sequence). The CDR3 has 18 amino acids. After removal of 10 bases from V and 3 bases from J, the junction contained 23 bases not matched to a gene. Here the CDR3 reads CANTSVTSVAPEEETQYF. The CDR3 bases are TGTGCCAACACATCGGTAACTAGCGTGGCCCCGGAAGAAGAGACCCAGTACTTC.

The CDR3, as DNA: TGTGCCAGCAGCTTTTCTAGGAGCAATGAGCAGTTCTTC. The encoded protein is CASSFSRSNEQFF. The genes are TRBV11-2 and TRBJ2-1; D call uncertain. The CDR3 is made up of 13 amino acids. CDR1 and CDR2 (germline): SGHAT, FQNNGV. Between the trimmed V and J ends, which lost 3 bases and 6 bases, there was a span of 9 bases.

The chain is built from TRBV6-1 and TRBJ1-2; D is perhaps TRBD1 (5 bases). This CDR3 comprises 15 residues. The V gene lost 2 bases and the J gene lost 4 bases, with 14 bases spanning the gap. Germline CDR1 MNHNS, CDR2 SASEGT. For the CDR3, the DNA is TGTGCCAGCAGTGAAAACTTGGGGGAACCCTATGGCTACACCTTC. Amino acid sequence: CASSENLGEPYGYTF.

This clone was seen a few times. Other DNA sequences from this sample encode an identical CDR3 as well. The V gene is TRBV30, the J gene TRBJ1-1, with D tentatively TRBD1 (6 bases). Germline values: CDR1 GTSNPN, CDR2 SVGIG (reference sequence). Trimming stripped 0 bases from V and 4 bases from J, with 9 bases between. This CDR3 is 13 amino acids long. CDR3 nucleotides: TGTGCCTGGAGTGTACAGGGTTTCACTGAAGCTTTCTTT. Amino acids: CAWSVQGFTEAFF.

J is TRBJ2-5 and V is TRBV7-2; D unresolved. This CDR3 has 14 amino acids. The V gene lost 3 bases and the J gene lost 2 bases, with 10 bases spanning the gap. Germline lookup yields CDR1 SGHTA and CDR2 FQGNSA. The CDR3 coding sequence is TGTGCCAGCAGCTTTCGGCAACCACAAGAGACCCAGTACTTC. Translating gives CASSFRQPQETQYF.

The V and J genes are TRBV19 and TRBJ1-4; TRBD1 is a possible D gene (6 bases). The CDR3 consists of 16 residues. The germline V and J ends were trimmed by 4 bases and 4 bases, with 16 bases remaining between them. The germline V gene has CDR1 LNHDA and CDR2 SQIVND (reference sequence). This chain's CDR3 is CASSTHRQDLNEKLFF. The CDR3 nucleotides read TGTGCCAGTAGTACCCACCGACAGGACCTTAATGAAAAACTGTTTTTT.

The chain combines TRBV5-4 with TRBJ2-3; 8 bases agree with TRBD2. CDR1 is SGHNT, CDR2 YYREEE, per germline (reference sequence). CDR3 length: 16 amino acids. Unmatched junction bases numbered 12, after V lost 4 bases and J lost 5 bases. CDR3 bases: TGTGCCAGCAGCCTGCCGGGACTAGTAGTCCAAGATACGCAGTATTTT. Encoded protein: CASSLPGLVVQDTQYF.

The chain uses TRBV5-1 and TRBJ1-1; 7 nucleotides align to TRBD1. CDR1 and CDR2 (germline): SGHRS, YFSETQ. CDR3 size: 19 residues. The V gene end was trimmed by 3 bases and the J gene end by 2 bases; junction bases not matched to a gene: 19. CDR3 region: CASSSPDARDSRANTEAFF. The CDR3 nucleotides are TGCGCCAGCAGCTCTCCCGACGCTCGGGACAGTCGGGCTAACACTGAAGCTTTCTTT.

The CDR3 bases are TGTGCCACCCAAACCACCGCTAACAGGGGAACTAATGAAAAACTGTTTTTT. It yields the protein CATQTTANRGTNEKLFF. The genes are TRBV27 and TRBJ1-4, with 7 nucleotides matching TRBD1. With V trimmed by 10 bases and J by 1 base, 15 bases remained unmatched. Looked up from germline, CDR1 is MNHEY and CDR2 is SMNVEV (reference sequence). CDR3 length: 17 amino acids.

This clone was picked up one time. CDR3 nucleotide sequence: TGTGCCAGCAGTTTGACAAGCGGTACCTACAATGAGCAGTTCTTC. Residues: CASSLTSGTYNEQFF. The chain uses TRBV28 and TRBJ2-1, with D possibly TRBD2 on 5 matching bases. The V and J ends lost 3 bases and 2 bases respectively, with 11 bases between them. The CDR3 totals 15 residues. In germline, CDR1 is MDHEN, CDR2 SYDVKM.